Below are 3 T cell receptor beta chains sequenced from a single sample in a study of OX40 agonist ivuxolimab in advanced cancers. Only in-frame clones appear in the TCRdb table, and some are missing; sequencing was by immunoSEQ multiplex PCR. The table lists 99,000 or so clones, about 84% of them singletons. This material consisted of CD4+ or CD8+ T cells sorted from blood, taken in a trial of the OX40 agonist ivuxolimab. These receptors came from an adult with an advanced solid tumor such as melanoma, head and neck, liver or kidney cancer.

V is TRBV18 and J is TRBJ2-2; D is ambiguous. Trimming stripped 3 bases from V and 5 bases from J, with 7 bases between. The length of the CDR3 is 13 residues. CDR1 and CDR2 from the germline V gene are KGHSH and LQKENI. CDR3 sequence: CASSPDGTGELFF. CDR3 DNA: TGTGCCAGCTCACCGGACGGTACCGGGGAGCTGTTTTTT.

This chain connects TRBV2 to TRBJ2-5; D possibly matches TRBD1 or TRBD2 (5 bases each). The end of the DNA is better explained by TRBJ2-7, so the J call may be wrong. This CDR3 has 14 amino acids. CDR1 SNHLY and CDR2 FYNNEI come from the germline V gene. CDR3 coding DNA: TGTGCCAGGACCCGGGACCCCTACTCCTACGAGCAGTACTTC. Translating it yields CARTRDPYSYEQYF.

The J gene is TRBJ2-7, the V gene TRBV5-5, with 13 bases fitting TRBD2. Germline CDR1 reads SGHKS; CDR2 reads YYEKEE (reference sequence). V was clipped by 4 bases and J by 7 bases; unmatched bases: 5. This CDR3 comprises 14 residues. The CDR3 here is CASSAGTSGAEQYF. The CDR3 coding sequence is TGTGCCAGCAGCGCCGGGACTAGCGGGGCAGAGCAGTACTTC.